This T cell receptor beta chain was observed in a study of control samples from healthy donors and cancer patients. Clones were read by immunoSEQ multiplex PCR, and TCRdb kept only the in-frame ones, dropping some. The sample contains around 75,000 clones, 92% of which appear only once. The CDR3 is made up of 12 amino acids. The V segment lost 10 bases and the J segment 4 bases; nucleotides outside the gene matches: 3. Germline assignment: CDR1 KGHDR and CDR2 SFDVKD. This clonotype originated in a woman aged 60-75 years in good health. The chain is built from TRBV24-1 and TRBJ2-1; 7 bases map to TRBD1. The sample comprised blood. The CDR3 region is CATRGQYNEQFF. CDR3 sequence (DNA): TGTGCCACGAGGGGGCAGTACAATGAGCAGTTCTTC.